A single sample gave rise to the 7 T cell receptor beta chains below, sequenced in a study of blood T cells in healthy people across ages. Primers used in a second PCR of about 7 to 11 cycles were a sample-barcoded 5' primer and a J-beta primer mix. TCRdb used MiXCR to reprocess the 5' RACE reads, holding one entry per CDR3 protein. This table has around 790,000 distinct CDR3 sequences, 40% to 50% appearing once. Sequenced: blood. Receptors originate from a man aged 55 to 70 in good health.

This clonotype came up a few times. This may arise from a read error, as a much more abundant clone is one base away. The rearrangement links TRBV29-1 to TRBJ2-5; D gene ambiguous. The J call may be faulty, since TRBJ2-1 better matches the DNA end. Germline CDR1 is SQVTM and CDR2 is ANQGSEA. The CDR3 is 12 amino acids. The CDR3 protein is CSVSTFQETQFF. DNA of the CDR3: TGCAGCGTGAGCACGTTTCAAGAGACCCAGTTCTTC.

The chain recombines TRBV11-2 with TRBJ2-3; D unclear. V was trimmed by 7 bases and J by 4 bases, leaving 6 bases between them. The CDR3 loop spans 11 amino acids. Germline CDR1 reads SGHAT; CDR2 reads FQNNGV. For the CDR3, the DNA is TGTGCCAGCAACCAGGCAGATACGCAGTATTTT. Protein product: CASNQADTQYF. Combining the CDR3 with reference TRBV11-2 and TRBJ2-3 gives the whole variable domain EAGVAQSPRYKIIEKRQSVAFWCNPISGHATLYWYQQILGQGPKLLIQFQNNGVVDDSQLPKDRFSAERLKGVDSTLKIQPAKLEDSAVYLCASNQADTQYFGPGTRLTVL.

A few counts support this clonotype. The V call is TRBV7-9, the J call TRBJ2-6; 8 bases are a match to TRBD1. The trim removed 1 base at V and 2 bases at J, leaving 4 bases unmatched. CDR1 and CDR2 (germline): SEHNR, FQNEAQ (reference sequence). There are 17 residues in the CDR3. For the CDR3, the DNA is TGTGCCAGCAGCTTAGAAGGACAGGGACCTGGGGCCAACGTCCTGACTTTC. It encodes CASSLEGQGPGANVLTF.

The chain carries TRBV10-3 and TRBJ1-6; 12 bases are a match to TRBD1. The CDR3 totals 15 residues. Germline V gene lookup returns CDR1 ENHRY and CDR2 SYGVKD. Germline trimming cut 7 bases from V and 8 bases from J; bases unmatched to any gene: 6. Here the CDR3 DNA reads TGTGCCATCACCTCGGGACAGGGGGCTTATTCACCCCTCCACTTT. Encoded protein: CAITSGQGAYSPLHF.

CDR3 bases: TGTGCCAGCAGTGGATTTGCAGCTAAATTCACCTACGAGCAGTACTTC. Protein sequence: CASSGFAAKFTYEQYF. The rearrangement links TRBV6-1 to TRBJ2-4, with no clear D. The closer fit of TRBJ2-7 to the DNA end suggests the J call may be wrong. The V gene's germline CDR1 is MNHNS and CDR2 SASEGT. The CDR3 is made up of 16 amino acids.

V usage is TRBV9 and J usage is TRBJ1-2; no definite D call. This CDR3 has 13 residues. CDR1 is SGDLS, CDR2 YYNGEE, per germline. Trimming pared 6 bases from V and 3 bases from J, leaving 12 bases between. The CDR3 sequence is CASKGQEHYGYTF. CDR3 coding DNA: TGTGCCAGCAAAGGGCAGGAGCACTATGGCTACACCTTC.

This clonotype appeared a few times. The CDR3 sequence: CASNGQGRTDTQYF. The CDR3 nucleotides are TGTGCCAGCAACGGACAGGGGCGGACAGATACGCAGTATTTT. The chain is built from TRBV12-3 or TRBV12-4 and TRBJ2-3; TRBD1 matches 9 bases. The CDR3 is 14 amino acids. The V gene end was trimmed by 7 bases and the J gene end by 3 bases; junction bases not matched to a gene: 5.